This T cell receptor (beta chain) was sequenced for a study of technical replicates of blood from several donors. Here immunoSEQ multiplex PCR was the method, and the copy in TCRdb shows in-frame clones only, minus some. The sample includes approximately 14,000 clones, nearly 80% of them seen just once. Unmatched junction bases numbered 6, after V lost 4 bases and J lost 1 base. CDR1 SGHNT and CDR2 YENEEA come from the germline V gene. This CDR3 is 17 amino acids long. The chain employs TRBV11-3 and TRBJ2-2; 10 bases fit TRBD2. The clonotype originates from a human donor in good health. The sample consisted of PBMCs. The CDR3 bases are TGTGCCAGCAGCTCCCACACTAGCGGGAAGAACACCGGGGAGCTGTTTTTT. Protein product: CASSSHTSGKNTGELFF.